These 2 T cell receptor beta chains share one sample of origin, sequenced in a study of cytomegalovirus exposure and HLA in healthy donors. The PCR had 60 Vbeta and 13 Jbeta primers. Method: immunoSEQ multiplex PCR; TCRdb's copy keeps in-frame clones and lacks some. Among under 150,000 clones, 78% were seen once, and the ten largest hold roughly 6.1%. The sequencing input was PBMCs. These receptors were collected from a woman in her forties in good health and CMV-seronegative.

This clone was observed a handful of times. The CDR3 reads CASSLPPGYEQYF. The CDR3 nucleotides read TGTGCCAGCAGTTTACCGCCGGGTTACGAGCAGTACTTC. The chain recombines TRBV6-6 with TRBJ2-7; D is ambiguous. Germline V lookup: CDR1 MNHNY, CDR2 SVGAGI (reference sequence). The V end was cut by 4 bases, the J end by 4 bases, with 11 bases between. The CDR3 runs to 13 residues.

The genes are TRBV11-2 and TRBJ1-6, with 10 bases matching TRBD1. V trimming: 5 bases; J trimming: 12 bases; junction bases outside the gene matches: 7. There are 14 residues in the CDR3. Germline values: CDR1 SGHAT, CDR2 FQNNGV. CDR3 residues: CASSLRQGAGPLHF. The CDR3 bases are TGTGCCAGCAGCCTGAGACAGGGGGCTGGACCCCTCCACTTT.